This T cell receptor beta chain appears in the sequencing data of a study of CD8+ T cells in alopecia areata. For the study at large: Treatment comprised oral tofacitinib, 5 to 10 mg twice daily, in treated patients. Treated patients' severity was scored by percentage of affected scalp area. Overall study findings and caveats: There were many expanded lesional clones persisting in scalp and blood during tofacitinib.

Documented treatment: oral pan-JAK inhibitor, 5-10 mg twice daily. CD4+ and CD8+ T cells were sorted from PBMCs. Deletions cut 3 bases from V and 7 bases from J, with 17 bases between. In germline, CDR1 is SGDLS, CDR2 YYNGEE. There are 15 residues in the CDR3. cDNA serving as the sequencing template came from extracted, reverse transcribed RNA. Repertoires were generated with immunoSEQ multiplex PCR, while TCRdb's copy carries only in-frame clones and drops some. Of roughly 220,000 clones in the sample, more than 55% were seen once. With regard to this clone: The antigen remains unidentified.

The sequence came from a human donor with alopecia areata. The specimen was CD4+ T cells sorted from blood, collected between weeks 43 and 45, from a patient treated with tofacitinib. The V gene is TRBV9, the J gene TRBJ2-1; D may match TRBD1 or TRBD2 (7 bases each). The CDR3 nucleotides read TGTGCCAGCAGCGAGGTGCAGGGGGGGAAAAATGAGCAGTTCTTC. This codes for CASSEVQGGKNEQFF.